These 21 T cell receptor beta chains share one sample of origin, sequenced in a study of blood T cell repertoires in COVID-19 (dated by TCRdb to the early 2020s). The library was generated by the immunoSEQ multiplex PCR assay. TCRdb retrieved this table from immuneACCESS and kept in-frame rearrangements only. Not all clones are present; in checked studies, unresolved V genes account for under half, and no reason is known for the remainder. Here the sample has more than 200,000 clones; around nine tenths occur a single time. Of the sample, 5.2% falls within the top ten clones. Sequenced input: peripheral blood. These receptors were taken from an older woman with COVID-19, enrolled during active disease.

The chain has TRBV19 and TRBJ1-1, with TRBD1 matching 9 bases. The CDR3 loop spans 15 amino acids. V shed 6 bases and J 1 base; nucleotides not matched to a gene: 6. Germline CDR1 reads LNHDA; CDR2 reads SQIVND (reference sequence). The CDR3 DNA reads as TGTGCCAGTAGAGAGGGACAGGGAAAGAACACTGAAGCTTTCTTT. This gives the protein CASREGQGKNTEAFF. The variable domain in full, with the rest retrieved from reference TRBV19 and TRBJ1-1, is DGGITQSPKYLFRKEGQNVTLSCEQNLNHDAMYWYRQDPGQGLRLIYYSQIVNDFQKGDIAEGYSVSREKKESFPLTVTSAQKNPTAFYLCASREGQGKNTEAFFGQGTRLTVV.

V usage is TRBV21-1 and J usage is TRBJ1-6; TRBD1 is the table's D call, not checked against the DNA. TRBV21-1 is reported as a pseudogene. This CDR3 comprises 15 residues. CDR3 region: CASSNSICSNSPLHF. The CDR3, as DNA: TGTGCCAGCAGCAACAGTATCTGCAGTAATTCACCCCTCCACTTT.

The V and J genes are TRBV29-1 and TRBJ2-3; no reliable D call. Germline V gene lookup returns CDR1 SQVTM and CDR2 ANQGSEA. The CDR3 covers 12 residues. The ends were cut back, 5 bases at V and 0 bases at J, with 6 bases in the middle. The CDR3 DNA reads TGCAGCGTTCGTCAGAGCACAGATACGCAGTATTTT. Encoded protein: CSVRQSTDTQYF.

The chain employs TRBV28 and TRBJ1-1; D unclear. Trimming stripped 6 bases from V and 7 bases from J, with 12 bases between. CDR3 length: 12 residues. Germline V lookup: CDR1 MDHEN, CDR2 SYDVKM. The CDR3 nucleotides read TGTGCCAGCAGAGTTACTGGAGGTGAAGCTTTCTTT. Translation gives CASRVTGGEAFF.

CDR3 in amino acids: CASSLAPGTVQETQYF. The CDR3 nucleotides read TGCGCCAGCAGCTTGGCCCCGGGGACAGTACAAGAGACCCAGTACTTC. The rearrangement uses TRBV5-1 and TRBJ2-5; TRBD1 aligns across 7 bases. V trimming: 0 bases; J trimming: 2 bases; junction bases outside the gene matches: 7. The CDR3 runs to 16 residues. The germline V gene has CDR1 SGHRS and CDR2 YFSETQ.

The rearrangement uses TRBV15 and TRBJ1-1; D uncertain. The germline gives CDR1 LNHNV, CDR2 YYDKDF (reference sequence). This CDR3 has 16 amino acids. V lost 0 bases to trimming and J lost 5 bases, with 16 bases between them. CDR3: CATSRDLFGGWTEAFF. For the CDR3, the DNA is TGTGCCACCAGCAGAGATCTGTTTGGAGGCTGGACTGAAGCTTTCTTT.

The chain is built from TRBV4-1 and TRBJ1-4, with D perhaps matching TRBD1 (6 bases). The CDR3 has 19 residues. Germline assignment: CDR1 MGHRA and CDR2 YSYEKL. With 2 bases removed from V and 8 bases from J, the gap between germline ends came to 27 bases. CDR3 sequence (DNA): TGCGCCAGCAGCCAAAATGGCTTTTCGATCGTAGGGGGACGAGAAAAACTGTTTTTT. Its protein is CASSQNGFSIVGGREKLFF.

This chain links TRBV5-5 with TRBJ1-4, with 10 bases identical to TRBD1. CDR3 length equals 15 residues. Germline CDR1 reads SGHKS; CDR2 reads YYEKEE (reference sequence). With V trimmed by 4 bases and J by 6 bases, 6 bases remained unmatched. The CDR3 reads CASSDDRGQHEKLFF. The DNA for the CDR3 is TGTGCCAGCAGCGACGACAGGGGGCAGCATGAAAAACTGTTTTTT.

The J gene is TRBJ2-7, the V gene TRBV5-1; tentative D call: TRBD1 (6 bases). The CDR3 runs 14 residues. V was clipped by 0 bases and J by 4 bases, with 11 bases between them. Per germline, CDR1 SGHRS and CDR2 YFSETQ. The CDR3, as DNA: TGCGCCAGCAGCTTGGACAGGGCTCGGTACGAGCAGTACTTC. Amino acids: CASSLDRARYEQYF.

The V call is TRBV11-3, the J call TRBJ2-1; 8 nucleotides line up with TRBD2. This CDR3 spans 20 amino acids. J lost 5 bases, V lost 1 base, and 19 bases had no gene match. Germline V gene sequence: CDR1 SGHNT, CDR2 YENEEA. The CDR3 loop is CASSLGPGGSGSRKHNEQFF. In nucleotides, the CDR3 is TGTGCCAGCAGCTTAGGCCCGGGGGGGAGCGGGAGCCGAAAACACAATGAGCAGTTCTTC.

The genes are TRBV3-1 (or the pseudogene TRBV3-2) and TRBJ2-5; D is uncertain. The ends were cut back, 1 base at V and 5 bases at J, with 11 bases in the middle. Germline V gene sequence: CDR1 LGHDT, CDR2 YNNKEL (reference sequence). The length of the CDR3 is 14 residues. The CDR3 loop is CASSQGPGRETQYF. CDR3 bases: TGTGCCAGCAGCCAAGGGCCGGGTCGGGAGACCCAGTACTTC.

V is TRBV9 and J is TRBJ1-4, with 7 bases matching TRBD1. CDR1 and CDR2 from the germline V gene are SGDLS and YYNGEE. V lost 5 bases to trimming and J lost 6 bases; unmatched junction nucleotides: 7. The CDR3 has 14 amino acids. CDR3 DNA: TGTGCCAGCAGTCGGGACAGTCATTATGAAAAACTGTTTTTT. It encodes CASSRDSHYEKLFF. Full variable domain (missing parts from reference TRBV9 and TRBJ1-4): DSGVTQTPKHLITATGQRVTLRCSPRSGDLSVYWYQQSLDQGLQFLIQYYNGEERAKGNILERFSAQQFPDLHSELNLSSLELGDSALYFCASSRDSHYEKLFFGSGTQLSVL.

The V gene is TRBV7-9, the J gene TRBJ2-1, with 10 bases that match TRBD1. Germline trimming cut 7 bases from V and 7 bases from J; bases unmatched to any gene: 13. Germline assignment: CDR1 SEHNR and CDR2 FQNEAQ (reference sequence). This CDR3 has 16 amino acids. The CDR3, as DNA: TGTGCCAGCAACCTCGGGGGACAGGGGTCGACTAATGAGCAGTTCTTC. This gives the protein CASNLGGQGSTNEQFF.

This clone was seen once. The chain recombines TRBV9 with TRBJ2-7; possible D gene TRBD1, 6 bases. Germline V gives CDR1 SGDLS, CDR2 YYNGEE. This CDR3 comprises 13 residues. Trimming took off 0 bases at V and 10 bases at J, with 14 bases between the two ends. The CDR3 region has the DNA TGTGCCAGCAGCGTAGAGTTACAGGGTCTACAGTACTTC. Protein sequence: CASSVELQGLQYF.

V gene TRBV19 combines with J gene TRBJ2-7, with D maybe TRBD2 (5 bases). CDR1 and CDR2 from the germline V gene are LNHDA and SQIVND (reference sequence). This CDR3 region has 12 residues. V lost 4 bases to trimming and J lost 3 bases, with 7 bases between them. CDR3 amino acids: CASSTGNYEQYF. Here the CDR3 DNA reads TGTGCCAGTAGTACGGGGAACTACGAGCAGTACTTC.

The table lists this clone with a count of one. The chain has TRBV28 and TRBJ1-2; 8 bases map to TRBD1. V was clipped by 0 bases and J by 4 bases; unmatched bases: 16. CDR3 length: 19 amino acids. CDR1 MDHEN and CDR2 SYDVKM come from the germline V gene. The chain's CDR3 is CASSLWARTGMKFSYGYTF. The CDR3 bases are TGTGCCAGCAGTTTATGGGCGCGGACAGGGATGAAGTTCTCCTATGGCTACACCTTC.

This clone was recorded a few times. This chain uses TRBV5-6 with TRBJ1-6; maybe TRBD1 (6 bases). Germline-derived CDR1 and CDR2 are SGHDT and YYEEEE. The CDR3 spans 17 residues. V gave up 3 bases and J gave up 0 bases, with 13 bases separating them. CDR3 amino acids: CASSSGVSGSYNSPLHF. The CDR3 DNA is TGTGCCAGCAGCTCAGGGGTATCCGGCTCCTATAATTCACCCCTCCACTTT.

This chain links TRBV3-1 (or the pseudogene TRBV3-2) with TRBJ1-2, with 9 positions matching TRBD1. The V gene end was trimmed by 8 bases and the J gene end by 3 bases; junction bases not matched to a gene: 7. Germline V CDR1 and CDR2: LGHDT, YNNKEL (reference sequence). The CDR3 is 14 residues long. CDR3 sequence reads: CASGKGDRDYGYTF. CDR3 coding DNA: TGTGCCAGCGGAAAGGGGGACAGGGACTATGGCTACACCTTC.

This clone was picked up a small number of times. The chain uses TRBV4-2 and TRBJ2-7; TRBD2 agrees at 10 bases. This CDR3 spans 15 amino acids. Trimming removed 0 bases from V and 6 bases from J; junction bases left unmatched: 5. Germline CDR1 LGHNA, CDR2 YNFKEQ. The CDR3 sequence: CASSQDRAGGREQYF. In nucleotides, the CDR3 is TGTGCCAGCAGCCAAGACAGAGCGGGAGGGCGCGAGCAGTACTTC.

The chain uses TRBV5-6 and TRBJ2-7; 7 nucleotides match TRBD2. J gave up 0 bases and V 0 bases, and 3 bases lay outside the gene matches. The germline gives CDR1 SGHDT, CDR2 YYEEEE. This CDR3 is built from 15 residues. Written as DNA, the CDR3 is TGTGCCAGCAGCTTGGTGGGAGGGCCCTCCTACGAGCAGTACTTC. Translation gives CASSLVGGPSYEQYF.

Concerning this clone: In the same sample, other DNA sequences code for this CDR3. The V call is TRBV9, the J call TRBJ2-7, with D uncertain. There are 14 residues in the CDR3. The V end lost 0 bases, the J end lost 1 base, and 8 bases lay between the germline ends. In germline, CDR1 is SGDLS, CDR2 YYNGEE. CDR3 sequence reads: CASSVGRRSYEQYF. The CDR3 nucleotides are TGTGCCAGCAGCGTAGGCAGGCGTTCCTACGAGCAGTACTTC.